The subject of this entry is one T cell receptor (beta chain). Antigen: not known. This CDR3 region has 19 residues. Deletions cut 3 bases from V and 0 bases from J, with 18 bases between. Per germline, CDR1 LGHDT and CDR2 YNNKEL (reference sequence). This record belongs to a study of Ad26.COV2.S vaccination and SARS-CoV-2 variants. The overall study: The study gave Ad26.COV2.S intramuscularly, once or twice 56 days apart.

Here immunoSEQ multiplex PCR was the method, and the copy in TCRdb shows in-frame clones only, minus some. The sample yields about 350,000 clones, roughly 91% seen once. General observations from the study: Compared with placebo recipients, vaccine recipients had higher spike-specific TCR breadth.

Regarding treatment: about 20 received Ad26.COV2.S at low or high dose, single or two shots; about 5 received placebo; per-sample allocation not given. The samples were gathered on day 63 after the first injection of vaccine or placebo. Donation was by an adult aged 18-55 years who was in Boston. The vaccine antigen was prefusion-stabilized Wuhan SARS-CoV-2 spike. The V call is TRBV3-1 (or the pseudogene TRBV3-2), the J call TRBJ1-6, with no clear D. The input for sequencing was peripheral blood, taken in a trial of Ad26.COV2.S vaccine versus placebo. The source is a person aged 18-65 years who received the Ad26.COV2.S COVID-19 vaccine or a placebo. The CDR3 protein is CASSHSRRTYSSYNSPLHF. As DNA, the CDR3 is TGTGCCAGCAGCCATAGTCGCCGGACTTACAGCTCCTATAATTCACCCCTCCACTTT.